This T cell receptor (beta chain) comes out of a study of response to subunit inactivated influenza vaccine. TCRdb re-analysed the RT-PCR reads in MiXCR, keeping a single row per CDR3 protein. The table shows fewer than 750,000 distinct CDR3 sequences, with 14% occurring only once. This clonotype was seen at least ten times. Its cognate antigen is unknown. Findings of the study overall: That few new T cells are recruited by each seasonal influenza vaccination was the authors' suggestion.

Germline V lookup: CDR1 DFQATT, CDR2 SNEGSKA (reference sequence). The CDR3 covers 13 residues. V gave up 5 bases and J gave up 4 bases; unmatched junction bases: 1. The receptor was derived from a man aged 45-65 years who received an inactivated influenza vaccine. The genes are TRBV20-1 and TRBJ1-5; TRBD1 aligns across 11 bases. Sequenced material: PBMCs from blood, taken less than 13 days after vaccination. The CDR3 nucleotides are TGCAGTGCTTGGGACAGGGGGAATCAGCCCCAGCATTTT. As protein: CSAWDRGNQPQHF.